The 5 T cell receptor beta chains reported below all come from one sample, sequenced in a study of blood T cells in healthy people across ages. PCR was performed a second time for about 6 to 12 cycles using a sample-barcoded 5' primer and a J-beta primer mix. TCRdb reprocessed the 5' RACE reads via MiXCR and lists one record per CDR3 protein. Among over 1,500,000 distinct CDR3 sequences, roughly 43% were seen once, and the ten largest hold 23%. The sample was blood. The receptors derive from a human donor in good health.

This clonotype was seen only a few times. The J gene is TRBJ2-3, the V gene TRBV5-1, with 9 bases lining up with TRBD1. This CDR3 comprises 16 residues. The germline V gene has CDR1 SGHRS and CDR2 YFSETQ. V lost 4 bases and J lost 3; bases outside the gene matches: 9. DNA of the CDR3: TGCGCCAGCAGCAAGCCGGGACAGGGTACAACAGATACGCAGTATTTT. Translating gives CASSKPGQGTTDTQYF.

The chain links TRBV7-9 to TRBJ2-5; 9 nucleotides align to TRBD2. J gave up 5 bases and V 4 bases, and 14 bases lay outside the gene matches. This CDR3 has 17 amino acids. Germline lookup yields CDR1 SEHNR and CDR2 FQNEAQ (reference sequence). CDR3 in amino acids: CASSSLVSRGGVETQYF. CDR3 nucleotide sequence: TGTGCCAGCAGCTCGTTGGTCTCGCGGGGGGGCGTGGAGACCCAGTACTTC.

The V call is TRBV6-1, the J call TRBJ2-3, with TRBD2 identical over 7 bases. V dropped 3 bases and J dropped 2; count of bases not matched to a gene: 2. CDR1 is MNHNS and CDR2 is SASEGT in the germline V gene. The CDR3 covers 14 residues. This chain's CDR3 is CASSEGGTTDTQYF. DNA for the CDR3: TGTGCCAGCAGTGAGGGGGGGACCACAGATACGCAGTATTTT.

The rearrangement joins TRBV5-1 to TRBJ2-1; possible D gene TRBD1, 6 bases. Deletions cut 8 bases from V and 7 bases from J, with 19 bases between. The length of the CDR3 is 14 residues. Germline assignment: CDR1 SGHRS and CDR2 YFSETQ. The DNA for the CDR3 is TGCGCCAGTCACAAACAGGGTATCCTAAATGAGCAGTTCTTC. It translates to CASHKQGILNEQFF.

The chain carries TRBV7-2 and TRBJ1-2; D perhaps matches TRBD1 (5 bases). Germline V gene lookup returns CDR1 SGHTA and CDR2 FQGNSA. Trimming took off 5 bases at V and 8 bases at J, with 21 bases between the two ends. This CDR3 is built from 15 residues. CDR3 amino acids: CASSLQAGLEGGYTF. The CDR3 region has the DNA TGTGCCAGCAGCCTACAGGCAGGATTAGAAGGCGGCTACACCTTC. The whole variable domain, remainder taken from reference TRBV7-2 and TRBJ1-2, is GAGVSQSPSNKVTEKGKDVELRCDPISGHTALYWYRQSLGQGLEFLIYFQGNSAPDKSGLPSDRFSAERTGGSVSTLTIQRTQQEDSAVYLCASSLQAGLEGGYTFGSGTRLTVV.